A single sample is the source of the 26 T cell receptor beta chains below, sequenced in a study of T cell responses to AZD1222 COVID-19 vaccine. Produced via immunoSEQ multiplex PCR; TCRdb's table is partial and in-frame only. The table has around 65,000 clones, 81% seen once; the top ten hold 26%. Material: peripheral blood, obtained 28 days after the second AZD1222 dose. All receptors come from an adult who received the AZD1222 COVID-19 vaccine.

The rearrangement links TRBV2 to TRBJ2-2; D perhaps matches TRBD2 (6 bases). V lost 5 bases and J lost 1, with 11 bases in between. The CDR3 is 15 amino acids. Germline V gene lookup returns CDR1 SNHLY and CDR2 FYNNEI. CDR3 nucleotide sequence: TGTGCCAGCAGTCTAAGGAGGGGGAACACCGGGGAGCTGTTTTTT. This gives the protein CASSLRRGNTGELFF.

The chain joins TRBV19 to TRBJ2-4, with 9 bases lining up with TRBD2. From germline, CDR1 is LNHDA and CDR2 SQIVND (reference sequence). V was pared by 4 bases and J by 8 bases, with 9 bases of the junction left unmatched. CDR3 length: 15 amino acids. As DNA, the CDR3 is TGTGCCAGTAGTAGCGGGGTAGCGGGAGATCACATTCAGTACTTC. It translates to CASSSGVAGDHIQYF.

This clone has just a few counts. The junction shows a germline mismatch at one end, possibly a read error. The V call is TRBV7-7, the J call TRBJ2-7, with D perhaps matching TRBD2 (6 bases). This CDR3 region has 18 residues. The germline V gene has CDR1 SSHAT and CDR2 FNYEAQ (reference sequence). The CDR3 nucleotides read TGTGCTAGCAGCCCTTTCCCCCGGGGGTTCGAGACGGGCTACGAGCAGTACTTC. It is translated as CASSPFPRGFETGYEQYF. The full variable domain, with the rest looked up from reference TRBV7-7 and TRBJ2-7, is GAGVSQSPRYKVTKRGQDVTLRCDPISSHATLYWYQQALGQGPEFLTYFNYEAQPDKSGLPSDRFSAERPEGSISTLTIQRTEQRDSAMYRCASSPFPRGFETGYEQYFGPGTRLTVT.

CDR3 protein: CASTFRDRVIGNQPQHF. The CDR3 DNA is TGTGCCAGTACCTTCCGGGACAGGGTAATTGGCAATCAGCCCCAGCATTTT. The chain recombines TRBV19 with TRBJ1-5, with 9 bases fitting TRBD1. Per the germline V gene, CDR1 is LNHDA and CDR2 is SQIVND (reference sequence). V was clipped by 7 bases and J by 2 bases; unmatched bases: 12. The CDR3 consists of 17 residues.

This chain links TRBV7-6 with TRBJ2-5, with a possible D match to TRBD2 (6 bases). V was shortened by 2 bases and J by 3 bases, with 10 bases between the two germline ends. In germline, CDR1 is SGHVS, CDR2 FNYEAQ. The CDR3 spans 14 residues. The chain's CDR3 is CASSLHGREETQYF. The CDR3 region has the DNA TGTGCCAGCAGCTTACACGGGAGAGAAGAGACCCAGTACTTC. Drawing the rest from reference TRBV7-6 and TRBJ2-5, the complete variable domain is GAGVSQSPRYKVTKRGQDVALRCDPISGHVSLYWYRQALGQGPEFLTYFNYEAQQDKSGLPNDRFSAERPEGSISTLTIQRTEQRDSAMYRCASSLHGREETQYFGPGTRLLVL.

This rearrangement joins TRBV4-1 to TRBJ1-4, with a weak D call TRBD1 (5 bases). The germline V and J ends were trimmed by 1 base and 3 bases, with 9 bases remaining between them. CDR3 length: 15 residues. Germline loops: CDR1 MGHRA, CDR2 YSYEKL. CDR3 sequence (DNA): TGCGCCAGCAGCCAAGGGTCGGGGGCTAATGAAAAACTGTTTTTT. It yields the protein CASSQGSGANEKLFF.

This chain joins TRBV5-1 and TRBJ2-2; the D gene is possibly TRBD2 (6 bases). CDR3 size: 15 residues. The germline V gene has CDR1 SGHRS and CDR2 YFSETQ. V was trimmed by 4 bases and J by 5 bases, leaving 15 bases between them. DNA of the CDR3: TGCGCCAGCAGCGTGTCCATCGGGGGTACCGGGGAGCTGTTTTTT. Translated, it gives CASSVSIGGTGELFF.

The chain carries TRBV3-1 (or the pseudogene TRBV3-2) and TRBJ2-2; tentatively, D is TRBD2 (7 bases). There are 15 residues in the CDR3. The V gene lost 4 bases and the J gene lost 5 bases, with 14 bases spanning the gap. The germline CDR1 and CDR2 sequences are LGHDT and YNNKEL (reference sequence). The CDR3 protein is CASSPRGATTGELFF. The CDR3 nucleotides read TGTGCCAGCAGCCCTCGGGGGGCGACAACCGGGGAGCTGTTTTTT.

This clone turned up a few times. V gene TRBV11-2 combines with J gene TRBJ2-1, with 9 bases matching TRBD2. Germline V gives CDR1 SGHAT, CDR2 FQNNGV. J was trimmed by 8 bases and V by 2 bases; bases with no gene match: 10. The CDR3 sequence is 16 residues long. The CDR3 region is CASSLIGGRAADEQFF. The DNA of the CDR3 is TGTGCCAGCAGCTTAATCGGCGGGAGGGCCGCGGATGAGCAGTTCTTC.

The table lists this clone with a few counts. The chain recombines TRBV3-1 (or the pseudogene TRBV3-2) with TRBJ1-5; D call uncertain. CDR3 length: 13 residues. Germline V CDR1 and CDR2: LGHDT, YNNKEL (reference sequence). The V end lost 4 bases, the J end lost 1 base, and 5 bases lay between the germline ends. CDR3 sequence reads: CASSPGSNQPQHF. The CDR3 region has the DNA TGTGCCAGCAGCCCTGGGAGCAATCAGCCCCAGCATTTT.

This rearrangement joins TRBV5-1 to TRBJ1-3; TRBD1 matches at 7 bases. Germline trimming cut 4 bases from V and 4 bases from J; bases unmatched to any gene: 8. This CDR3 spans 15 amino acids. Germline lookup yields CDR1 SGHRS and CDR2 YFSETQ. DNA for the CDR3: TGCGCCAGCAGCCCAGCGACAGGGCAAGGAAACACCATATATTTT. This sequence encodes CASSPATGQGNTIYF. The entire variable domain, with the rest obtained from reference TRBV5-1 and TRBJ1-3, is as follows: KAGVTQTPRYLIKTRGQQVTLSCSPISGHRSVSWYQQTPGQGLQFLFEYFSETQRNKGNFPGRFSGRQFSNSRSEMNVSTLELGDSALYLCASSPATGQGNTIYFGEGSWLTVV.

This chain connects TRBV10-3 to TRBJ2-2; possibly TRBD2 for D (5 bases). CDR1 and CDR2 (germline): ENHRY, SYGVKD. V lost 6 bases to trimming and J lost 4 bases, with 12 bases between them. The CDR3 covers 14 residues. The CDR3 DNA reads TGTGCCATCAGGAGCGGATCCCCCACCGGGGAGCTGTTTTTT. This sequence encodes CAIRSGSPTGELFF.

The V and J genes are TRBV10-3 and TRBJ2-7; D possibly corresponds to TRBD1 (6 bases). Trimming pared 6 bases from V and 0 bases from J, leaving 9 bases between. In germline, CDR1 is ENHRY, CDR2 SYGVKD. The CDR3 is 13 amino acids. The CDR3 reads CAISGTPSYEQYF. The CDR3, as DNA: TGTGCCATCAGCGGGACACCCTCCTACGAGCAGTACTTC.

The V gene is TRBV5-8, the J gene TRBJ1-5, with a tentative D call TRBD1 (5 bases). In germline, CDR1 is SGHTS, CDR2 YDEGEE. The CDR3 is 17 residues long. V shed 4 bases and J shed 0 bases, with 17 bases lying between them. In DNA form, the CDR3 reads TGTGCCAGCAGCCGACTCGGGACCGCTATTAGCAATCAGCCCCAGCATTTT. It yields the protein CASSRLGTAISNQPQHF. Supplemented by reference TRBV5-8 and TRBJ1-5, the full variable domain reads EAGVTQSPTHLIKTRGQQATLRCSPISGHTSVYWYQQALGLGLQFLLWYDEGEERNRGNFPPRFSGRQFPNYSSELNVNALELEDSALYLCASSRLGTAISNQPQHFGDGTRLSIL.

This chain links TRBV29-1 with TRBJ2-1; weak D call: TRBD1 (6 bases). Trimming pared 3 bases from V and 7 bases from J, leaving 19 bases between. Looked up from germline, CDR1 is SQVTM and CDR2 is ANQGSEA. The CDR3 contains 15 residues. DNA for the CDR3: TGCAGCGTTGACAGGGGTTGGTCGGTATTGAATGAGCAGTTCTTC. Translated: CSVDRGWSVLNEQFF.

The chain has TRBV19 and TRBJ2-7; D not certain. The V end lost 5 bases, the J end lost 7 bases, and 18 bases lay between the germline ends. Germline V lookup: CDR1 LNHDA, CDR2 SQIVND (reference sequence). The CDR3 runs 14 residues. The CDR3 DNA reads as TGTGCCAGTAGTCCCATGGGGTCTACAGATGAGCAGTACTTC. Translation: CASSPMGSTDEQYF.

The chain combines TRBV4-1 with TRBJ1-1; D might be TRBD1 (6 bases). Germline assignment: CDR1 MGHRA and CDR2 YSYEKL. With 4 bases removed from V and 0 bases from J, the gap between germline ends came to 9 bases. The CDR3 spans 14 residues. Here the CDR3 reads CASSPRTVNTEAFF. DNA of the CDR3: TGCGCCAGCAGCCCACGGACAGTGAACACTGAAGCTTTCTTT.

The chain couples TRBV29-1 to TRBJ2-1; TRBD1 matches 8 bases. Per germline, CDR1 SQVTM and CDR2 ANQGSEA. V shed 3 bases, J shed 4 bases, and the junction held 5 bases outside the gene matches. This CDR3 contains 14 residues. The CDR3 spells CSVETGALYNEQFF. The DNA of the CDR3 is TGCAGCGTTGAGACAGGGGCGCTATACAATGAGCAGTTCTTC.

The V gene is TRBV5-5, the J gene TRBJ2-7, with 9 bases matching TRBD2. V was clipped by 0 bases and J by 2 bases; unmatched bases: 6. Germline CDR1 SGHKS, CDR2 YYEKEE (reference sequence). The CDR3 runs 16 residues. CDR3 residues: CASSLVPSGAPYEQYF. The CDR3 region has the DNA TGTGCCAGCAGCTTGGTTCCTAGCGGGGCTCCCTACGAGCAGTACTTC.

V and J are TRBV5-1 and TRBJ1-1; 11 nucleotides match TRBD1. The germline V gene encodes CDR1 SGHRS and CDR2 YFSETQ. The CDR3 length is 14 residues. V lost 4 bases, J lost 2 bases, and 1 base stayed unmatched. CDR3: CASSGTGGNTEAFF. Here the CDR3 DNA reads TGCGCCAGCAGCGGGACAGGGGGTAACACTGAAGCTTTCTTT.

This clone was seen a few times. The rearrangement joins TRBV19 to TRBJ1-1; no reliable D call. V was trimmed by 3 bases and J by 2 bases, leaving 7 bases between them. The CDR3 is made up of 13 amino acids. From germline, CDR1 is LNHDA and CDR2 SQIVND (reference sequence). CDR3 nucleotides: TGTGCCAGTAGTATTTGGGTTAACACTGAAGCTTTCTTT. This sequence encodes CASSIWVNTEAFF.

This clone was detected a few times. This chain links TRBV28 with TRBJ2-7, with unresolved D. This CDR3 contains 14 residues. The V and J ends lost 2 bases and 5 bases respectively, with 13 bases between them. Germline-derived CDR1 and CDR2 are MDHEN and SYDVKM. CDR3 residues: CASSLERERDEQYF. The CDR3 nucleotides read TGTGCCAGCAGTTTAGAAAGGGAACGCGACGAGCAGTACTTC.

This chain links TRBV27 with TRBJ2-1; maybe TRBD1 (6 bases). Trimming took 5 bases from V and 1 from J, leaving 18 bases between them. The CDR3 has 17 amino acids. Germline lookup yields CDR1 MNHEY and CDR2 SMNVEV (reference sequence). The CDR3 bases are TGTGCCAGCAGTCCAGCTCTGACAGGCTTATCCTACAATGAGCAGTTCTTC. It encodes CASSPALTGLSYNEQFF.

The rearrangement uses TRBV14 and TRBJ1-6; the D gene is possibly TRBD1 (5 bases). The CDR3 spans 11 residues. Germline V lookup: CDR1 SGHDN, CDR2 FVKESK. V dropped 1 base and J dropped 14 bases, with 6 bases sitting between them. The CDR3 sequence: CASSQGGSLHF. CDR3 coding DNA: TGTGCCAGCAGCCAAGGGGGGTCCCTCCACTTT.

This sequence joins TRBV5-1 and TRBJ2-1; 10 bases match TRBD2. With V trimmed by 0 bases and J by 3 bases, 6 bases remained unmatched. Germline V gene data show CDR1 as SGHRS and CDR2 as YFSETQ. The CDR3 contains 17 residues. CDR3 coding DNA: TGCGCCAGCAGCTTGGGTACTAGCGGGACCCTCTACAATGAGCAGTTCTTC. It encodes CASSLGTSGTLYNEQFF.

The V gene is TRBV5-1, the J gene TRBJ2-7; tentative D call: TRBD2 (5 bases). The V and J ends lost 0 bases and 2 bases respectively, with 12 bases between them. CDR1 SGHRS and CDR2 YFSETQ come from the germline V gene. The CDR3 is made up of 15 amino acids. DNA of the CDR3: TGCGCCAGCAGCTTGGGTCCGGGGATAACCTACGAGCAGTACTTC. Residues: CASSLGPGITYEQYF.